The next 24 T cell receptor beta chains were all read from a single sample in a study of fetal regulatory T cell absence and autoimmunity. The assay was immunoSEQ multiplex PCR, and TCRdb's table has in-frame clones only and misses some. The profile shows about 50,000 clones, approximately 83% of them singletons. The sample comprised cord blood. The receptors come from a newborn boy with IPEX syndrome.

CDR3 bases: TGCGCCAGCAGCTTGGGGGCTAGCTCCTACAATGAGCAGTTCTTC. As protein: CASSLGASSYNEQFF. The V gene is TRBV5-1, the J gene TRBJ2-1, with D hard to call. Germline lookup yields CDR1 SGHRS and CDR2 YFSETQ. The CDR3 runs 15 residues. Trimming took 0 bases from V and 0 from J, leaving 7 bases between them. The full variable domain, with the rest looked up from reference TRBV5-1 and TRBJ2-1, is KAGVTQTPRYLIKTRGQQVTLSCSPISGHRSVSWYQQTPGQGLQFLFEYFSETQRNKGNFPGRFSGRQFSNSRSEMNVSTLELGDSALYLCASSLGASSYNEQFFGPGTRLTVL.

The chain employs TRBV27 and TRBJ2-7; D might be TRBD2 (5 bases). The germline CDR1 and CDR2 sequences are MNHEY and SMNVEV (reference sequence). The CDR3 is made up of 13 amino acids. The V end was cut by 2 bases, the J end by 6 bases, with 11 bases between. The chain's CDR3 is CASSLARAVEQYF. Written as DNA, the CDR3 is TGTGCCAGCAGTTTAGCACGAGCGGTCGAGCAGTACTTC.

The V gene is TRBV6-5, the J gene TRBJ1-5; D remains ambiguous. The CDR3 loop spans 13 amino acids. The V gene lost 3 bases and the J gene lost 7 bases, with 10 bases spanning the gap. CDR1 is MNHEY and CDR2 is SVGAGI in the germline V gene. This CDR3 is CASSYTPSQPQHF. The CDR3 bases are TGTGCCAGCAGTTATACCCCTTCCCAGCCCCAGCATTTT.

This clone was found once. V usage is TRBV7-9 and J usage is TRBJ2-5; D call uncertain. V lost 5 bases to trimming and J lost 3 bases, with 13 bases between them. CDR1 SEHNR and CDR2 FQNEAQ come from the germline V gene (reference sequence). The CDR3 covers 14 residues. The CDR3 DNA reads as TGTGCCAGCAGCCCCCGAGCTGGAGAAGAGACCCAGTACTTC. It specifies CASSPRAGEETQYF.

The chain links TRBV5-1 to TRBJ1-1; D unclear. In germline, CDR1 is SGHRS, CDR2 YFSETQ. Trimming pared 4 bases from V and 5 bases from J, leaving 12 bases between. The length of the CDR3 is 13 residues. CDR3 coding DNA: TGCGCCAGCAGCAACCCAACGGAGACTGAAGCTTTCTTT. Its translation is CASSNPTETEAFF.

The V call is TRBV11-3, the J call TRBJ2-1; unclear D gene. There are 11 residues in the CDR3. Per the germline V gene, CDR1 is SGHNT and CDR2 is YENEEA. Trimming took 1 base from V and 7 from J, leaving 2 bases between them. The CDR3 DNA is TGTGCCAGCAGCTTAGGGAATGAGCAGTTCTTC. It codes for CASSLGNEQFF. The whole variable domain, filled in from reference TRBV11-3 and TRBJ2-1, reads EAGVVQSPRYKIIEKKQPVAFWCNPISGHNTLYWYLQNLGQGPELLIRYENEEAVDDSQLPKDRFSAERLKGVDSTLKIQPAELGDSAVYLCASSLGNEQFFGPGTRLTVL.

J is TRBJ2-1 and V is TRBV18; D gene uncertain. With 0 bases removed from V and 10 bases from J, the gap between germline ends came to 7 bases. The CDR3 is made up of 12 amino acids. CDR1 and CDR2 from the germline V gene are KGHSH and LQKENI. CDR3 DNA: TGTGCCAGCTCACCACCCGTCACAGAGCAGTTCTTC. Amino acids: CASSPPVTEQFF.

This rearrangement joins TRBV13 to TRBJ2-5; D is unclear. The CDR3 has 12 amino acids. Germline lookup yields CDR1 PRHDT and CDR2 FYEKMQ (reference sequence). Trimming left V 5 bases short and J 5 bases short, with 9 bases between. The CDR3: CASSPREETQYF. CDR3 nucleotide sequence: TGTGCCAGCAGCCCCCGTGAGGAGACCCAGTACTTC.

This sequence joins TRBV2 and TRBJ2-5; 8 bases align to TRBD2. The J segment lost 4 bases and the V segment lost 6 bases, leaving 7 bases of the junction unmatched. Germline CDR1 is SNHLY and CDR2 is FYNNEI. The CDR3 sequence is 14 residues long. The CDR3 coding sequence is TGTGCCAGCAGCGCAAGCGGGAGAGGAGAGACCCAGTACTTC. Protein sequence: CASSASGRGETQYF.

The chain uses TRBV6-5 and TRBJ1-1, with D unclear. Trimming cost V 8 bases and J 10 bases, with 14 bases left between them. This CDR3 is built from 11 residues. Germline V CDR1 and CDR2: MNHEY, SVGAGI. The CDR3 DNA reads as TGTGCCAGCTTGTCTATTCTCGGAGCTTTCTTT. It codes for CASLSILGAFF.

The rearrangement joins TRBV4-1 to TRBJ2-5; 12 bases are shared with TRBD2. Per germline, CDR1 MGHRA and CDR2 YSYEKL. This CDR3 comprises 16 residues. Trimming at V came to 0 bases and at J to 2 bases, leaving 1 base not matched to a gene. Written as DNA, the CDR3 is TGCGCCAGCAGCCAAGAACTAGCGGGGGGTCAAGAGACCCAGTACTTC. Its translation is CASSQELAGGQETQYF.

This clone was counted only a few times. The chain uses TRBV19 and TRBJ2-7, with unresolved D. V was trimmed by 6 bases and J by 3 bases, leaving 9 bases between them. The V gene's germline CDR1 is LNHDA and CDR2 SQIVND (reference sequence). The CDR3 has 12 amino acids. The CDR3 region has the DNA TGTGCCAGTAGGAGACAAAACTACGAGCAGTACTTC. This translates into CASRRQNYEQYF. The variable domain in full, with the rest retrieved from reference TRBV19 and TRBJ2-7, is DGGITQSPKYLFRKEGQNVTLSCEQNLNHDAMYWYRQDPGQGLRLIYYSQIVNDFQKGDIAEGYSVSREKKESFPLTVTSAQKNPTAFYLCASRRQNYEQYFGPGTRLTVT.

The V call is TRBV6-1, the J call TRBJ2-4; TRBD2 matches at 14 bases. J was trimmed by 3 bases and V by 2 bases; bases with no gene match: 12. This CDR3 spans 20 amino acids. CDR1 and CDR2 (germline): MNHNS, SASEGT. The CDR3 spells CASSEPRLAGGPKGKNIQYF. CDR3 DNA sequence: TGTGCCAGCAGTGAACCCCGACTAGCGGGAGGGCCTAAGGGCAAAAACATTCAGTACTTC.

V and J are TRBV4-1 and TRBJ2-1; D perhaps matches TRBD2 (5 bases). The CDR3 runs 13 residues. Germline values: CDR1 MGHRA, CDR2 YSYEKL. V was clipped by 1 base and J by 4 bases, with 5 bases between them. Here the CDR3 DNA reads TGCGCCAGCAGCCAAGGAGGGTACAATGAGCAGTTCTTC. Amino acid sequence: CASSQGGYNEQFF.

CDR3 residues: CASSAGDPSYEQYF. The CDR3 DNA reads TGCGCCAGCAGTGCAGGGGACCCCTCCTACGAGCAGTACTTC. The chain links TRBV5-1 to TRBJ2-7; perhaps TRBD1 as D (6 bases). Germline assignment: CDR1 SGHRS and CDR2 YFSETQ. V dropped 5 bases and J dropped 0 bases, with 12 bases sitting between them. CDR3 length: 14 residues.

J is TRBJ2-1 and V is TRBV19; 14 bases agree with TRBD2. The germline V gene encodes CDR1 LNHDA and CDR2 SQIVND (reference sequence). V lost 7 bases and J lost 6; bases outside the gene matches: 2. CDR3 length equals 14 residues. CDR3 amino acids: CASKGLAGGNEQFF. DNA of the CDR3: TGTGCCAGTAAAGGACTAGCGGGAGGCAATGAGCAGTTCTTC.

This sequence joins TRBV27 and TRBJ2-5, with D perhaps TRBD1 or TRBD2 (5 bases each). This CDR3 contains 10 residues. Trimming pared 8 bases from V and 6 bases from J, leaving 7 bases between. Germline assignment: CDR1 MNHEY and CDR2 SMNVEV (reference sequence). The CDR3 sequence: CASGGQTQYF. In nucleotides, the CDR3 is TGTGCCAGCGGGGGACAGACCCAGTACTTC.

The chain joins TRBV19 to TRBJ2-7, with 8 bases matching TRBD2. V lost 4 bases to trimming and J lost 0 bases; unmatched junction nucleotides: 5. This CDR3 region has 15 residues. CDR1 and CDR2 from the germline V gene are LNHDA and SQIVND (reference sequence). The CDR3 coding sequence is TGTGCCAGTAGTAGTGGGCTAGCGGGCTCCTACGAGCAGTACTTC. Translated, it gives CASSSGLAGSYEQYF. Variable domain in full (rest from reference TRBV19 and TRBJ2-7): DGGITQSPKYLFRKEGQNVTLSCEQNLNHDAMYWYRQDPGQGLRLIYYSQIVNDFQKGDIAEGYSVSREKKESFPLTVTSAQKNPTAFYLCASSSGLAGSYEQYFGPGTRLTVT.

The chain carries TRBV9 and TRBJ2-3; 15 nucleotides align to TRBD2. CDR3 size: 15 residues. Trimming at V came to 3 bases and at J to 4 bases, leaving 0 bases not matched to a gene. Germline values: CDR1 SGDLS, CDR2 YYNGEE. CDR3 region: CASSGTSGRADTQYF. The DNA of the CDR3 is TGTGCCAGCAGCGGGACTAGCGGGAGGGCAGATACGCAGTATTTT.

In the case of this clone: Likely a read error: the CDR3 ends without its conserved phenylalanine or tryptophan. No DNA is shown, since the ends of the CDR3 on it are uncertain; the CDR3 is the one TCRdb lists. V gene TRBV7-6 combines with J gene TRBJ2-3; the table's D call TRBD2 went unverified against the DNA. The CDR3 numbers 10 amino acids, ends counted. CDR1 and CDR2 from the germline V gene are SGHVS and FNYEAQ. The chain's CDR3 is CASSLRSIAG.

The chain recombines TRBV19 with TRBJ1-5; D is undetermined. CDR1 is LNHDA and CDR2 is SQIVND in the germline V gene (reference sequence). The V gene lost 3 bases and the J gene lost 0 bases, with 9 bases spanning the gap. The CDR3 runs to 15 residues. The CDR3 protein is CASSIITGSNQPQHF. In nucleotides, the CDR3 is TGTGCCAGTAGTATCATAACGGGTAGCAATCAGCCCCAGCATTTT.

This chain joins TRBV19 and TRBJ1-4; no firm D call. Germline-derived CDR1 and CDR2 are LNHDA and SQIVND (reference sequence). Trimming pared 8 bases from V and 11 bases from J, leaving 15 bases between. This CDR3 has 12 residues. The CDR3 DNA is TGTGCCAGTTCTCCGACCGCTCTGAAACTGTTTTTT. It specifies CASSPTALKLFF.

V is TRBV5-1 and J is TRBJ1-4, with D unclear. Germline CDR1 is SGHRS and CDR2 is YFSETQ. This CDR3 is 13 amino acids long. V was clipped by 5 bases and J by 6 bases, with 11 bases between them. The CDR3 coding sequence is TGCGCCAGCAGGACAACGGGTGATGAAAAACTGTTTTTT. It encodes CASRTTGDEKLFF. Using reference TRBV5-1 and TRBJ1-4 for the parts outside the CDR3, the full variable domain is KAGVTQTPRYLIKTRGQQVTLSCSPISGHRSVSWYQQTPGQGLQFLFEYFSETQRNKGNFPGRFSGRQFSNSRSEMNVSTLELGDSALYLCASRTTGDEKLFFGSGTQLSVL.

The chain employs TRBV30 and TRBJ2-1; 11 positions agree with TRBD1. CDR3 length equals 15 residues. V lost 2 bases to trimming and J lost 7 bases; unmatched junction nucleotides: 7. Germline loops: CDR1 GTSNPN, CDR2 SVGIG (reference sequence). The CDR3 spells CAWSPGTGGWNEQFF. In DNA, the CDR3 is TGTGCCTGGAGTCCCGGGACAGGGGGTTGGAATGAGCAGTTCTTC.